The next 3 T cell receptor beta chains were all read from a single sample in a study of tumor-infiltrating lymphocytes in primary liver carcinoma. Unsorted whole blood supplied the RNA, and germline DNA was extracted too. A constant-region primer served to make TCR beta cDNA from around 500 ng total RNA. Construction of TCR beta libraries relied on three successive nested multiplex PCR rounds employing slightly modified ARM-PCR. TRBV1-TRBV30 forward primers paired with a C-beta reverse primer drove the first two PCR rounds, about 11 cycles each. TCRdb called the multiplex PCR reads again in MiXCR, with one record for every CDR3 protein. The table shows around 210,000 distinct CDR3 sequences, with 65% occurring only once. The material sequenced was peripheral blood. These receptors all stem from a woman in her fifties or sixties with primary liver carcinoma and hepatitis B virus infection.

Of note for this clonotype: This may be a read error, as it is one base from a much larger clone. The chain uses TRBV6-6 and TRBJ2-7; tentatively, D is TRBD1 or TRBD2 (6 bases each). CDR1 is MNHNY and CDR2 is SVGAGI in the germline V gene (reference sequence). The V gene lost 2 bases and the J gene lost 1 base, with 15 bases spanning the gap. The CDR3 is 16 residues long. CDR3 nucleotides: TGTGCCAGCAGTTACGGAGGGGGGATTAGATCCTACGAGCAGTACTTC. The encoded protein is CASSYGGGIRSYEQYF.

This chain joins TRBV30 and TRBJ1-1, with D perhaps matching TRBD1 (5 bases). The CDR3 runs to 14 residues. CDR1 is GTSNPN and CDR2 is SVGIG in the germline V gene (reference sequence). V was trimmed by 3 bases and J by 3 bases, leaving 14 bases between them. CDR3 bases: TGTGCCTGGAGCTCCGGGGGGGGATACACTGAAGCTTTCTTT. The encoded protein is CAWSSGGGYTEAFF.

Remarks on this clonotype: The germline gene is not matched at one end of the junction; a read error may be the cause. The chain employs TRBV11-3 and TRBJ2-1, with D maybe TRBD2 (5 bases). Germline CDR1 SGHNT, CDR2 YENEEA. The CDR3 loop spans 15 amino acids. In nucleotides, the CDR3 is TGTGTCAGCAGCACGGCAGCGGCTGCCCGGGGTGAGCAGTTCTTC. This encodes CVSSTAAAARGEQFF.